The clone carrying this TCR beta chain came up a few times. Antigen specificity is unknown. Next came a second PCR, run for roughly 6 to 11 cycles, which used a sample-barcoded 5' primer along with a J-beta primer mix. TCRdb re-called the 5' RACE reads through MiXCR, storing one row per CDR3 protein. The sample lists approximately 600,000 distinct CDR3 sequences, about 53% occurring once. Germline trimming cut 7 bases from V and 15 bases from J; bases unmatched to any gene: 18. The CDR3 has 15 residues. The data are from a study of blood T cells in healthy people across ages. As for the study in general: When template switching was applied, about one barcoded beta molecule was captured per two T cells. Study conclusions and caveats: Among long-lived donors, naive CD4+ cells were more numerous and diversity higher than in aged donors. Unsorted PBMCs blocked a conclusive comparison of naive and antigen-experienced cells. TCR beta diversity tracked closely with naive T cell percentage.

The sample consisted of blood. This sequence joins TRBV12-3 or TRBV12-4 and TRBJ2-3; the match to TRBD1 covers 11 bases. This TCR derives from a man aged 55 to 70 in good health. The CDR3 region has the DNA TGTGCCAGCAAATGGACAGGGGGCAGGTCAGATACGGAATATTTT. It is translated as CASKWTGGRSDTEYF.